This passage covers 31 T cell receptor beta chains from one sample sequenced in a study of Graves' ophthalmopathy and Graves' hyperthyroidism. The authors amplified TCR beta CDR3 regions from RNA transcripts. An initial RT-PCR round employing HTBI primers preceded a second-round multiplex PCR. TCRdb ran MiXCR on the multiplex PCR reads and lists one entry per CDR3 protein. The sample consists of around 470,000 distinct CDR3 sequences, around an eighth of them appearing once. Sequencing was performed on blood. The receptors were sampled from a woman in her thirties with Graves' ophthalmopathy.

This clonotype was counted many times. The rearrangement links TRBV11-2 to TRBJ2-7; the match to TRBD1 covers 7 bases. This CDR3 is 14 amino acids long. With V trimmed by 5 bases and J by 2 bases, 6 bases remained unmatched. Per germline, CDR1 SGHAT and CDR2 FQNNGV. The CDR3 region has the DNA TGTGCCAGCAGCGTTGGACAGGACGCCTACGAGCAGTACTTC. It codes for CASSVGQDAYEQYF.

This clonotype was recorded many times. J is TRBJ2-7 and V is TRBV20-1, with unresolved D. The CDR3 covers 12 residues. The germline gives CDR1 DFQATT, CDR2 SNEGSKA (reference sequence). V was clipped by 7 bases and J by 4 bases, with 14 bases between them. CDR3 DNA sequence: TGCAGTGGCGGCGGTTCACCTTACGAGCAGTACTTC. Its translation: CSGGGSPYEQYF.

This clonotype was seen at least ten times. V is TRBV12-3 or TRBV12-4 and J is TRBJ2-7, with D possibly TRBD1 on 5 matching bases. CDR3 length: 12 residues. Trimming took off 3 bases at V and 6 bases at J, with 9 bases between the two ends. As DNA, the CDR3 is TGTGCCAGCAGTTTCACAGGTGGCGAGCAGTACTTC. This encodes CASSFTGGEQYF.

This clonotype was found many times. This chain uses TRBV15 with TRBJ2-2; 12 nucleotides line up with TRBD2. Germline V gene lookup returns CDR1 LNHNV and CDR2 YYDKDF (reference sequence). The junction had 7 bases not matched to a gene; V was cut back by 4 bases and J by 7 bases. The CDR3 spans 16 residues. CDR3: CATSTRLAGVGGELFF. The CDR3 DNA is TGTGCCACCAGCACCCGACTAGCGGGAGTTGGCGGGGAGCTGTTTTTT.

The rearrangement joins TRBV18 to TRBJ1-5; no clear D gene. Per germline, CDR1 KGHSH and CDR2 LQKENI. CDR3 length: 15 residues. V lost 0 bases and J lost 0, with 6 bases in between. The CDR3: CASSPPGFSNQPQHF. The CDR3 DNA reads TGTGCCAGCTCACCACCAGGTTTTAGCAATCAGCCCCAGCATTTT.

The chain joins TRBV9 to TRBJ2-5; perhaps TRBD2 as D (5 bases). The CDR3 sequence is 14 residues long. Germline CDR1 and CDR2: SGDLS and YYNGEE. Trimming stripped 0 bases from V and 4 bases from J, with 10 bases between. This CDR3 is CASSVAVEGETQYF. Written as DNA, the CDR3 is TGTGCCAGCAGCGTAGCGGTAGAGGGAGAGACCCAGTACTTC.

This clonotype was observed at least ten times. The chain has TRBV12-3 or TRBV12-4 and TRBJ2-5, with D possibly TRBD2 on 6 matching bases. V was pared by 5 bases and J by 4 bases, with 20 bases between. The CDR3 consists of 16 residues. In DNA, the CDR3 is TGTGCCAGCAGTGCTTCCGGGACCTTGGGGGGAGAGACCCAGTACTTC. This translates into CASSASGTLGGETQYF.

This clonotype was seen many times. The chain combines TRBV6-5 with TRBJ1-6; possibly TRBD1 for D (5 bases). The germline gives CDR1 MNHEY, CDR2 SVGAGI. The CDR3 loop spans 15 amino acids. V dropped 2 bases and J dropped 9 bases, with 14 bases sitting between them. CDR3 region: CASSYGDPSGSPLHF. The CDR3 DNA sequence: TGTGCCAGCAGTTACGGGGACCCCTCCGGTTCACCCCTCCACTTT.

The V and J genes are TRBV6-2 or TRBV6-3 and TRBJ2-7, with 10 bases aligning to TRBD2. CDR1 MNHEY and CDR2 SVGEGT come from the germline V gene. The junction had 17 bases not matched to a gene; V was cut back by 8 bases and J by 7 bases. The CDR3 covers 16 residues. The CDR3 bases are TGTGCCAGCCTTCACCCCGGGCTAGCGGGAGATTGGGAGCAGTACTTC. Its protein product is CASLHPGLAGDWEQYF.

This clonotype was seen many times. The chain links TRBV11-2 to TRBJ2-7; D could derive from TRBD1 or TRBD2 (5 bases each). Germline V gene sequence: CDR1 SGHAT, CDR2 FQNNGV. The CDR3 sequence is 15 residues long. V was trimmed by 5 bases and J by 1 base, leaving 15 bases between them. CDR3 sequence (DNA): TGTGCCAGCAGCCGCGGGCAGGGTGGTTCCTACGAGCAGTACTTC. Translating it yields CASSRGQGGSYEQYF.

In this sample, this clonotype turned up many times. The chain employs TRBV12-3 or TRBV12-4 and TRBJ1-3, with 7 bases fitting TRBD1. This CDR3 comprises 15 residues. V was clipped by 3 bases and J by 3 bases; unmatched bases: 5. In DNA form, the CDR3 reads TGTGCCAGCAGTTTGAAGGGGGCTGATGGAAACACCATATATTTT. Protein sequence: CASSLKGADGNTIYF.

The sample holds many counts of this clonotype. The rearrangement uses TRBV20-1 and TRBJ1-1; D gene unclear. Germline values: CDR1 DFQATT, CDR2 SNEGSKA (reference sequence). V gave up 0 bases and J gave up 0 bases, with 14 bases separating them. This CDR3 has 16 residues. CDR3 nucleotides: TGCAGTGCTAGAGAGAGGCCGGATATCCTGAACACTGAAGCTTTCTTT. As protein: CSARERPDILNTEAFF.

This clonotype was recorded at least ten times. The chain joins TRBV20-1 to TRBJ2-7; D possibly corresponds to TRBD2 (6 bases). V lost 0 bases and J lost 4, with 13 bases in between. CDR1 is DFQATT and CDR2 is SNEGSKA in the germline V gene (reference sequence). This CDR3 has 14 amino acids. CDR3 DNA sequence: TGCAGTGCTAGAGATCTTGGGGGGAAATACGAGCAGTACTTC. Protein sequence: CSARDLGGKYEQYF.

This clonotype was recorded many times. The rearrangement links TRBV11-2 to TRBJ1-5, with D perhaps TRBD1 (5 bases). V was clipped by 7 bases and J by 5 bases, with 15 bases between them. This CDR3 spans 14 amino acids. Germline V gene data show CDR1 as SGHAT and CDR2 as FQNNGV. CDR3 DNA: TGTGCCAGCACCGTGGGGCAGGGATATCAGCCCCAGCATTTT. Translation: CASTVGQGYQPQHF.

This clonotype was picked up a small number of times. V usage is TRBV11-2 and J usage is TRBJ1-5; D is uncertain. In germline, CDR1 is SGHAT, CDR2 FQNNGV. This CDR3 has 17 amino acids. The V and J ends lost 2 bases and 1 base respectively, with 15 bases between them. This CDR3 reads CASSLKAGGSSNQPQHF. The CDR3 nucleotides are TGTGCCAGCAGCTTAAAGGCCGGCGGCAGCAGCAATCAGCCCCAGCATTTT.

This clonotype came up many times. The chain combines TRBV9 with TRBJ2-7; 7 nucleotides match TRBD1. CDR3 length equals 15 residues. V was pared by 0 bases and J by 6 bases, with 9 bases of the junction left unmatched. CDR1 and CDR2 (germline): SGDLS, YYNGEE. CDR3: CASSVGGTVSPEQYF. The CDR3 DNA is TGTGCCAGCAGCGTAGGAGGGACAGTCTCCCCCGAGCAGTACTTC. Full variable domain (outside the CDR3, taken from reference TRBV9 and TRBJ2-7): DSGVTQTPKHLITATGQRVTLRCSPRSGDLSVYWYQQSLDQGLQFLIQYYNGEERAKGNILERFSAQQFPDLHSELNLSSLELGDSALYFCASSVGGTVSPEQYFGPGTRLTVT.

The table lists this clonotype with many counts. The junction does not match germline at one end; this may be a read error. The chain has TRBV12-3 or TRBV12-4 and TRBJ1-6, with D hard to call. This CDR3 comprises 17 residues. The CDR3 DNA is TGTGCCAGCAGCTTAGGCTCCTTGAGCTCCTATAATTCACCCCTCCACTTT. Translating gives CASSLGSLSSYNSPLHF.

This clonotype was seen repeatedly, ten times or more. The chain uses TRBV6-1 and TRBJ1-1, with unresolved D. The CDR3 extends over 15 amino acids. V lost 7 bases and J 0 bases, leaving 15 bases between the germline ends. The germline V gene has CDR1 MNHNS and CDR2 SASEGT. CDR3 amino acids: CASTTEDFMNTEAFF. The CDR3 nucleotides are TGTGCCAGCACTACAGAAGATTTTATGAACACTGAAGCTTTCTTT.

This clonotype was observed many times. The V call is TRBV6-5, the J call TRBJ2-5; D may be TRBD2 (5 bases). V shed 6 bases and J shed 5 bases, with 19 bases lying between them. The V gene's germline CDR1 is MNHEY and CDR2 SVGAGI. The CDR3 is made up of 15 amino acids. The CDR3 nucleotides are TGTGCCAGCAGACCGACCGGGATCACGGGGGAGACCCAGTACTTC. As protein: CASRPTGITGETQYF.

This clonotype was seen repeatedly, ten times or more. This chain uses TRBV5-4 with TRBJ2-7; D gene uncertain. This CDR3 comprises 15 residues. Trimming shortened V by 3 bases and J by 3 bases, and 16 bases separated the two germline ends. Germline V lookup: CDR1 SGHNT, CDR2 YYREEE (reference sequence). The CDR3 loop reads CASSSHPSTIYEQYF. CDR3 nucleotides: TGTGCCAGCAGCTCCCACCCATCCACTATCTACGAGCAGTACTTC.

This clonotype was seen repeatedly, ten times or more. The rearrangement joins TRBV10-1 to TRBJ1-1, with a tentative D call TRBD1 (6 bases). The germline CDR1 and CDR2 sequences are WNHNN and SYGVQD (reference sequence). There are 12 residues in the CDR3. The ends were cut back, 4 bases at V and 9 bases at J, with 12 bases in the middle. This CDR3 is CASSGAQGKAFF. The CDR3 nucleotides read TGCGCCAGCAGTGGGGCTCAGGGGAAAGCTTTCTTT.

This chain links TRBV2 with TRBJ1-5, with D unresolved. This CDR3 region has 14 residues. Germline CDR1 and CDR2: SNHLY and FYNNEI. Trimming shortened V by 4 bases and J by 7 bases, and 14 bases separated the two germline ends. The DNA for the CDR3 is TGTGCCAGCAGTGCCGGGGTTTTAAGACAGCCCCAGCATTTT. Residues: CASSAGVLRQPQHF.

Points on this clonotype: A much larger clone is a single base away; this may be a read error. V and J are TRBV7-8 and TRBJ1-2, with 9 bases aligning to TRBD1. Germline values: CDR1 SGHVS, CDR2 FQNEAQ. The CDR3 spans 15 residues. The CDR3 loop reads CASNPQWDRASGYAF. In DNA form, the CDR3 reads TGTGCCAGCAACCCCCAGTGGGACAGGGCTAGTGGCTACGCCTTC.

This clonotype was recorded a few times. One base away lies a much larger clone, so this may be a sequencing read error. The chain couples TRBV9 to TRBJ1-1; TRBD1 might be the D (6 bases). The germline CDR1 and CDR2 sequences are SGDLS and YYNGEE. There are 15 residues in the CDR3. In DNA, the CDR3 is TGTGCCAGCAGCCCCTCCCCGCGAAGGGACACTGAAGCTTGCTTT. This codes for CASSPSPRRDTEACF.

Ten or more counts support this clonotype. CDR3 loop: CASTNSPTGVYEQYF. The CDR3 DNA follows: TGTGCCAGCACCAATTCGCCGACAGGGGTTTACGAGCAGTACTTC. The rearrangement uses TRBV6-1 and TRBJ2-7; TRBD1 aligns across 8 bases. CDR1 and CDR2 from the germline V gene are MNHNS and SASEGT. With 7 bases clipped from V and 4 bases from J, the junction kept 12 bases outside the gene matches. CDR3 length: 15 residues.

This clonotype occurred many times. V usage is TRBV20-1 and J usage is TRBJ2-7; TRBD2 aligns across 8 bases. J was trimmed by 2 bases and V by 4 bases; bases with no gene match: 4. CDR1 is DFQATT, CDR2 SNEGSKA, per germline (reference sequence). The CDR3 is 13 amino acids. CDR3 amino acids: CSANTGGAYEQYF. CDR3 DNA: TGCAGTGCTAATACGGGGGGGGCCTACGAGCAGTACTTC.

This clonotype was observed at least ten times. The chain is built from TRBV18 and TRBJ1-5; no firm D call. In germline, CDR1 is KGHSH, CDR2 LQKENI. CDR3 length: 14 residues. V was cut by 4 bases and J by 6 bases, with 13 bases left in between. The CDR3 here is CASSLLHGGQPQHF. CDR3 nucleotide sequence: TGTGCCAGCTCACTACTACACGGAGGTCAGCCCCAGCATTTT. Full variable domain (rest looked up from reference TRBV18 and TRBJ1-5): NAGVMQNPRHLVRRRGQEARLRCSPMKGHSHVYWYRQLPEEGLKFMVYLQKENIIDESGMPKERFSAEFPKEGPSILRIQQVVRGDSAAYFCASSLLHGGQPQHFGDGTRLSIL.

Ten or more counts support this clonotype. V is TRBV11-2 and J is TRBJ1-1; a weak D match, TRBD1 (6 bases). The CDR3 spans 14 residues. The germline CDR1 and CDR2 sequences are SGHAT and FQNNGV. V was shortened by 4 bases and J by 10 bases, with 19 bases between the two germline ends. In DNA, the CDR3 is TGTGCCAGCAGCTCAAACGGCCACAAAGGGGGAGCTTTCTTT. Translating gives CASSSNGHKGGAFF.

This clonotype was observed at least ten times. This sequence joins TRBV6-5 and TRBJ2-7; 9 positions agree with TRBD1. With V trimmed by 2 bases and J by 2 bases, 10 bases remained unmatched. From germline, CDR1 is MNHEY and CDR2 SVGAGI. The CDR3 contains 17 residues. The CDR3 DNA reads TGTGCCAGCAGTTACGATGCCCCGGGACAGGGTACCTACGAGCAGTACTTC. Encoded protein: CASSYDAPGQGTYEQYF.

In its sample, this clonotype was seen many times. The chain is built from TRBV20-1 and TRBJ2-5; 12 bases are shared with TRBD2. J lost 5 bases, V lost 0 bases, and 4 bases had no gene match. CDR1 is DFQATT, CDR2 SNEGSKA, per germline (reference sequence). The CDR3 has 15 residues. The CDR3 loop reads CSARELAGGRETQYF. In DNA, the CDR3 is TGCAGTGCTAGAGAACTAGCGGGAGGAAGGGAGACCCAGTACTTC.

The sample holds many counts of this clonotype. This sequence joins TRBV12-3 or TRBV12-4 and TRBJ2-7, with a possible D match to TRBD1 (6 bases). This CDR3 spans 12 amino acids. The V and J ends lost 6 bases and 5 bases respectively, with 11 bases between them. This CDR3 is CASSYTGNEQYF. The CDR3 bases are TGTGCCAGCAGCTACACAGGGAACGAGCAGTACTTC.